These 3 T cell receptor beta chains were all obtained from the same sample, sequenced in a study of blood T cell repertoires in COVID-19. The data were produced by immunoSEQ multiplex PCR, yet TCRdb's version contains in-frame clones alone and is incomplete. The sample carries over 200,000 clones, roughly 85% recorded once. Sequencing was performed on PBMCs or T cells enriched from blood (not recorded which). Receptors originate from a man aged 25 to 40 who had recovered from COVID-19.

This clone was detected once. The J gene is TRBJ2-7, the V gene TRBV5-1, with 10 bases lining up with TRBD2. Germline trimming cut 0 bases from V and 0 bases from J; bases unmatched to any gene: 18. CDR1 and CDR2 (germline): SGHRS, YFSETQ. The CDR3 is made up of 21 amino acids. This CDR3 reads CASSLALSSGGQNLFSYEQYF. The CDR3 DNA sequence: TGCGCCAGCAGCTTGGCCTTGTCTAGCGGGGGCCAAAACCTCTTCTCCTACGAGCAGTACTTC. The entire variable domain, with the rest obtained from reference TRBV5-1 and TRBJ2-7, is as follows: KAGVTQTPRYLIKTRGQQVTLSCSPISGHRSVSWYQQTPGQGLQFLFEYFSETQRNKGNFPGRFSGRQFSNSRSEMNVSTLELGDSALYLCASSLALSSGGQNLFSYEQYFGPGTRLTVT.

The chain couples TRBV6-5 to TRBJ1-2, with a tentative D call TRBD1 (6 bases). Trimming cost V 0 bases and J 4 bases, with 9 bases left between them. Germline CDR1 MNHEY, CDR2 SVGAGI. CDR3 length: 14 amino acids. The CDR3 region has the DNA TGTGCCAGCAGTTACTCGCCAGGGGCCTATGGCTACACCTTC. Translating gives CASSYSPGAYGYTF.

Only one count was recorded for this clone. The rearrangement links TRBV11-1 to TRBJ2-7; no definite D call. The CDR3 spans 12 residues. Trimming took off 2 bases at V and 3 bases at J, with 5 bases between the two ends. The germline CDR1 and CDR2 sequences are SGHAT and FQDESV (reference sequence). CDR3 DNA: TGTGCCAGCAGCTTATCAGACTACGAGCAGTACTTC. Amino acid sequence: CASSLSDYEQYF.